The source of this TCR beta chain is a study of identical twins (dated by TCRdb to 2016 to 2017). For context, the study as a whole: To test whether fetal clonotypes persist, this study deep-sequenced TCR alpha and beta repertoires from monozygotic twins, from unrelated adults of various ages, and from cord blood. To rule out contamination, replicate twin experiments were performed at different times with different library preparation protocols. Broader findings and caveats from the paper: Abundant cord blood beta clonotypes carried fewer insertions; young adult naive repertoires showed a weaker similar trend, while memory repertoires showed none. Invariant T cells such as MAIT and iNKT could partly confound zero-insertion analyses, though diverse VJ usage argued against this for most clonotypes. In monozygotic twins, recombination models systematically underestimated out-of-frame TCR alpha sharing, but the models matched the sharing seen between unrelated individuals. Conclusions relied on cross-sectional statistical analysis, since the same donors could not be followed over many years. The excess sharing between twins in beta out-of-frame sequences was weaker because fewer shared sequences reduced the signal-to-noise ratio. Out-of-frame TCR alpha sequences shared between twins showed an excess of low generation-probability sequences compared with coincidental sharing between unrelated individuals.

Libraries came from 5' RACE. Sequencer: Illumina HiSeq 2000. Template switching introduced a universal primer binding site; the final cDNA contained a unique molecular identifier, enabling accurate counting of TCR cDNA molecules. Specific primers in the conserved constant-segment region were used to synthesize first-strand cDNA for the TCR alpha and beta chains. To control for contamination, every cDNA library was double barcoded, receiving both a SMART-Mk sample barcode and Illumina barcodes. Two successive PCR steps introduced TruSeq adapter sequences along with Illumina sample barcodes. The TCR alpha and beta cDNA libraries were sequenced on the Illumina HiSeq platform using custom primers. Per the source publication's procedure: MiGEC processed the raw reads to extract unique molecular identifiers, while MiXCR was used to determine the CDR3 positions. For each individual, recombination models were inferred using an EM algorithm with the repgenHMM and IGoR tools. Shared clonotypes were analyzed with the tcR package in R, and sharing was normalized by the product of cloneset sizes. Out-of-frame nonproductive sequences were analyzed to study raw recombination free of thymic and clonal selection effects. The public sequencing data were trimmed at Q25 with fastp and processed into clonotypes with MiXCR by TCRdb, which kept only in-frame beta chains. Entries that share a CDR3 protein sequence are merged under the most common genes and DNA. TCRdb's processing, not the authors' own work, is the source of the V and J calls. Within this sample are over 200,000 distinct CDR3 sequences, with 6.5% of them counted one time only. The biggest ten clones account for approximately 14% of the sample.

Only healthy Caucasian donors were included. The twin cohort comprised three pairs of female monozygotic twins, all aged roughly 18 to 30 years. CD4+ and CD8+ T cell populations were isolated with positive isolation kits from Invitrogen. Many counts were recorded for this clonotype. Its antigen has not been determined. The input lacks base qualities; no much larger clone sits a single base away. Deletion took 1 base off V and 3 bases off J, with a span of 12 bases between the germline ends. The CDR3 runs 16 amino acids, cysteine and phenylalanine included. The only DNA kept is the CDR3, 48 bases in frame from the first base. CDR1 is given as SGHTA and CDR2 as FQGNSA, both from the germline V gene. The same specimen was also included in a second study, on T cells expressing NK-cell markers. As described in the second report: Under ten donors provided sorted CD3+CD56+NKG2C+, CD3+CD56+NKG2C- and CD3+CD56-NKG2C+ T-cell subsets, whose TCR beta-chain repertoires were profiled. Of the eight sequenced donors, seven were found to be HCMV-seropositive and one was found to be HCMV-seronegative. In several experiments an anti-gammadeltaTCR antibody was added to restrict sorting to alphabetaTCR-expressing T cells. In about 6 donors, the dominant CD3+CD56+NKG2C+ clonotypes were found to rank among the top 10 CD8+ clonotypes and to make up roughly 1.0-7.5% of CD8+ T cells. Those dominant clonotypes were again the most abundant among CD3+CD56-NKG2C+ cells in a handful of donors, at roughly 25-60.1%. It remained unclear whether the expanded NKG2C-expressing T cell clones were specific for HCMV antigens. The study sequenced eight donors, all healthy volunteers chosen at random: three men and five women. To determine HCMV serostatus, a commercial ELISA kit was used to detect HCMV-specific IgG in serum. Reads were demultiplexed and grouped by UMI with MIGEC, and clonotypes were assembled and quantified with MiTCR. To exclude erroneous sequences, only TCR cDNA sequences supported by at least two reads were retained. The tcR package was used for downstream repertoire analysis, and clonotypes were matched between fractions using CDR3 nucleotide sequence together with V segment. VDJmatch was used to annotate antigen specificity against VDJdb, with one amino acid substitution in CDR3 permitted.

Sequencing was carried out using CD8+ T cells sorted from blood. This receptor was obtained from a woman under 30 in good health. The sequence is built from TRBV7-2 and TRBJ2-2; the D gene is possibly TRBD2, with 6 bases matching. The CDR3 region: CASSLEWTTYTGELFF. In nucleotide form, the sequence is TGTGCCAGCAGCTTAGAGTGGACTACGTACACCGGGGAGCTGTTTTTT.